Following are 17 T cell receptor beta chains from one sample sequenced in a study of T cell repertoires and HLA-DP antigens. Their recognized antigens are unknown. The data were produced by immunoSEQ multiplex PCR, yet TCRdb's version contains in-frame clones alone and is incomplete. The sample has about 110,000 clones; 80% to 95% are singletons. Input material: CD4+ T cells from PBMCs. These receptors originate from a woman aged 18 to 35 in good health and CMV-seronegative.

The V call is TRBV2, the J call TRBJ2-5; 14 bases align to TRBD2. CDR1 SNHLY and CDR2 FYNNEI come from the germline V gene. V lost 6 bases, J lost 5 bases, and 8 bases stayed unmatched. CDR3 length: 16 residues. The CDR3 here is CASSPLTSGRGETQYF. The CDR3 DNA sequence: TGTGCCAGCAGCCCACTGACTAGCGGGAGGGGGGAGACCCAGTACTTC.

This clone has only one observation. The J gene is TRBJ1-4, the V gene TRBV30, with D perhaps matching TRBD1 (5 bases). Germline CDR1 GTSNPN, CDR2 SVGIG (reference sequence). Trimming stripped 6 bases from V and 5 bases from J, with 13 bases between. The CDR3 contains 13 residues. The CDR3 protein is CACDFRQNEKLFF. The CDR3 coding sequence is TGTGCCTGTGACTTTAGACAGAATGAAAAACTGTTTTTT.

The rearrangement links TRBV30 to TRBJ1-3, with 8 bases fitting TRBD1. Germline loops: CDR1 GTSNPN, CDR2 SVGIG (reference sequence). The CDR3 is 16 residues long. Trimming cost V 3 bases and J 4 bases; bases outside gene matches: 11. CDR3 amino acids: CAWSGLDRGSGNTIYF. The CDR3 nucleotides read TGTGCCTGGAGCGGACTCGACAGGGGTTCGGGAAACACCATATATTTT.

This clone was seen a few times. V is TRBV2 and J is TRBJ2-6, with TRBD1 as a possible D gene (5 bases). This CDR3 spans 17 amino acids. V lost 6 bases and J 0 bases, leaving 15 bases between the germline ends. CDR1 SNHLY and CDR2 FYNNEI come from the germline V gene. CDR3 bases: TGTGCCAGCAGGACAGAGAGACTTCCCTCTGGGGCCAACGTCCTGACTTTC. This gives the protein CASRTERLPSGANVLTF. Full variable domain (rest looked up from reference TRBV2 and TRBJ2-6): EPEVTQTPSHQVTQMGQEVILRCVPISNHLYFYWYRQILGQKVEFLVSFYNNEISEKSEIFDDQFSVERPDGSNFTLKIRSTKLEDSAMYFCASRTERLPSGANVLTFGAGSRLTVL.

J is TRBJ2-1 and V is TRBV14; 8 bases match TRBD2. The J segment lost 0 bases and the V segment lost 4 bases, leaving 8 bases of the junction unmatched. Germline V gene data show CDR1 as SGHDN and CDR2 as FVKESK. This CDR3 has 17 amino acids. CDR3: CASSPRGGPGSYNEQFF. CDR3 in DNA: TGTGCCAGCAGCCCCCGCGGGGGGCCCGGCTCCTACAATGAGCAGTTCTTC.

This chain connects TRBV11-2 to TRBJ1-6; the D gene is possibly TRBD1 (5 bases). Trimming took off 1 base at V and 7 bases at J, with 11 bases between the two ends. The CDR3 spans 15 residues. Germline CDR1 reads SGHAT; CDR2 reads FQNNGV. The CDR3 sequence: CASSLAGTLNSPLHF. CDR3 DNA sequence: TGTGCCAGCAGCTTAGCCGGGACCCTAAATTCACCCCTCCACTTT.

The gene calls are TRBV7-9 and TRBJ1-5, with D perhaps matching TRBD1 (6 bases). Germline V gene lookup returns CDR1 SEHNR and CDR2 FQNEAQ (reference sequence). Trimming left V 2 bases short and J 3 bases short, with 8 bases between. The CDR3 contains 14 residues. The CDR3 region has the DNA TGTGCCAGCAGCTTACGGGGGCCCAATCAGCCCCAGCATTTT. Translation gives CASSLRGPNQPQHF. Looking up the rest from reference TRBV7-9 and TRBJ1-5 gives the full variable domain: DTGVSQNPRHKITKRGQNVTFRCDPISEHNRLYWYRQTLGQGPEFLTYFQNEAQLEKSRLLSDRFSAERPKGSFSTLEIQRTEQGDSAMYLCASSLRGPNQPQHFGDGTRLSIL.

This clone has a single count. V and J are TRBV5-4 and TRBJ2-7, with D possibly being TRBD2 (5 bases). In germline, CDR1 is SGHNT, CDR2 YYREEE (reference sequence). V was clipped by 6 bases and J by 7 bases, with 17 bases between them. The CDR3 spans 13 residues. The DNA of the CDR3 is TGTGCCAGCACCCGAGGCGGGTCGAGGGAGCAGTACGTC. Translating gives CASTRGGSREQYV.

This CDR3 is CASSQGPTGTETDTQYF. The CDR3 region has the DNA TGCGCCAGCAGCCAAGGCCCCACCGGGACCGAGACAGATACGCAGTATTTT. This chain connects TRBV4-3 to TRBJ2-3; D tentatively fits TRBD1 or TRBD2 (5 bases each). Per germline, CDR1 LGHNA and CDR2 YSLEER. The CDR3 is 17 amino acids. Trimming stripped 1 base from V and 3 bases from J, with 17 bases between.

The chain has TRBV5-6 and TRBJ2-7; 9 bases align to TRBD2. J lost 4 bases, V lost 0 bases, and 14 bases had no gene match. CDR1 and CDR2 from the germline V gene are SGHDT and YYEEEE. The CDR3 totals 18 residues. CDR3 residues: CASSLGDSGGPNTYEQYV. In nucleotides, the CDR3 is TGTGCCAGCAGCTTGGGTGATAGCGGGGGCCCTAACACTTACGAGCAGTACGTC.

This clone was seen just once. V is TRBV12-2 and J is TRBJ2-3; the listed D gene, TRBD2, was not tested against the DNA. TRBV12-2 is a documented pseudogene. This CDR3 is 16 amino acids long. The CDR3 DNA reads as TGTGCAAGTCGCTTCGTAGGGCGGGGGGGCACAGATACGCAGTATTTT. Translation gives CASRFVGRGGTDTQYF.

The chain carries TRBV7-9 and TRBJ1-3; 7 nucleotides match TRBD1. The CDR3 is 16 amino acids. J lost 4 bases, V lost 5 bases, and 11 bases had no gene match. From germline, CDR1 is SEHNR and CDR2 FQNEAQ (reference sequence). The CDR3, as DNA: TGTGCCAGCAGCCCCCAACAGGGGAGGATCGGAAACACCATATATTTT. It yields the protein CASSPQQGRIGNTIYF.

CDR3 in DNA: TGTGCCAGCAGCTTAGAATGGACCGGGGAGCTGTTTTTT. Its translation is CASSLEWTGELFF. The rearrangement joins TRBV7-9 to TRBJ2-2, with D hard to call. The CDR3 has 13 amino acids. In germline, CDR1 is SEHNR, CDR2 FQNEAQ (reference sequence). V gave up 1 base and J gave up 5 bases, with 5 bases separating them.

The chain has TRBV5-8 and TRBJ2-7, with D possibly matching TRBD1 (6 bases). The germline V and J ends were trimmed by 5 bases and 1 base, with 13 bases remaining between them. This CDR3 spans 14 amino acids. Germline V gives CDR1 SGHTS, CDR2 YDEGEE. CDR3 sequence (DNA): TGTGCCAGCAGGCGTACAGGGCTTTCCTACGAGCAGTACGTC. Residues: CASRRTGLSYEQYV.

V usage is TRBV5-4 and J usage is TRBJ2-3; D ambiguous. Germline assignment: CDR1 SGHNT and CDR2 YYREEE (reference sequence). The CDR3 consists of 12 residues. The V end lost 2 bases, the J end lost 0 bases, and 1 base lay between the germline ends. The CDR3 region has the DNA TGTGCCAGCAGCTTCAGCACAGATACGCAGTATTTT. It translates to CASSFSTDTQYF.

The count of this clone is one. The V call is TRBV5-1, the J call TRBJ2-1; D call uncertain. CDR1 and CDR2 from the germline V gene are SGHRS and YFSETQ. Trimming cost V 2 bases and J 3 bases, with 15 bases left between them. The CDR3 runs to 16 residues. Here the CDR3 reads CASSFESGGLYNEQFF. The CDR3 DNA reads TGCGCCAGCAGCTTTGAATCGGGCGGTCTCTACAATGAGCAGTTCTTC.

The chain carries TRBV6-5 and TRBJ2-3; 9 nucleotides agree with TRBD2. Per germline, CDR1 MNHEY and CDR2 SVGAGI. After removal of 6 bases from V and 3 bases from J, the junction contained 4 bases not matched to a gene. The length of the CDR3 is 14 residues. The CDR3 region has the DNA TGTGCCAGCAGCCTAGGACTAGCGACAGATACGCAGTATTTT. Protein product: CASSLGLATDTQYF.